This TCR beta chain was captured by sequencing in a study of blood T cell repertoires in COVID-19. The overall study: Nucleic acid was either cDNA or gDNA, and it came from T cells, B-cell-depleted T cells, or PBMCs.

Per the original methods: Reference gene primer amplification gave nucleated cell count estimates. Libraries were prepared by immunoSEQ multiplex PCR; TCRdb keeps only in-frame clonotypes and omits some of them. That table gives V, J and clone size, and the DNA gave D and trimming. The sample has about 80,000 clones; around four fifths are singletons. CDR3 size: 15 residues. The germline V gene has CDR1 SGDLS and CDR2 YYNGEE. The germline V and J ends were trimmed by 0 bases and 0 bases, with 9 bases remaining between them. The sequence came from a human donor in a cohort sampled during active COVID-19. The chain is built from TRBV9 and TRBJ1-1; TRBD1 is a possible D gene (5 bases). The sequencing sample was made of peripheral blood. The CDR3 DNA follows: TGTGCCAGCAGCGTAGGGGGAGGGGTGAACACTGAAGCTTTCTTT. Amino acids: CASSVGGGVNTEAFF.